This TCR beta chain stems from a study of CD8+ T cells in alopecia areata. Study in general: Severity scoring for treated patients was based on the percentage of affected scalp area. Study-wide findings and caveats: On tofacitinib, scalp clonality and expanded CD8+ clones among top 100 fell significantly. In scalp samples, resident alphabeta T cells of normal skin are also sequenced. Many expanded lesional clones persisted in scalp and blood during tofacitinib.

This clone occurred a few times. Its cognate antigen is unknown. cDNA prepared by RNA extraction and subsequent reverse transcription served as the template for sequencing. TCRdb's copy holds only in-frame clones and misses some; the assay was immunoSEQ multiplex PCR. The sample records fewer than 250,000 clones, around two fifths being singletons. Germline values: CDR1 MNHNS, CDR2 SASEGT. This CDR3 region has 13 residues. The junction had 4 bases not matched to a gene; V was cut back by 6 bases and J by 5 bases. Noted treatment: oral pan-JAK inhibitor, 5-10 mg twice daily. The chain combines TRBV6-1 with TRBJ2-7; 10 bases are shared with TRBD1. The sample in question was CD4+ T cells sorted from blood, obtained around week 30, from a patient treated with tofacitinib. The source is a human donor with alopecia areata. CDR3 nucleotide sequence: TGTGCCAGCAGGGACAGGGGGTTCGACGAGCAGTACTTC. Its translation: CASRDRGFDEQYF.